These T cell receptor beta chains were read from a single sample in a study of T cells after yellow fever vaccination. TCRdb independently ran MiXCR on the 5' RACE reads; one entry per CDR3 protein. The sample consists of some 100,000 distinct CDR3 sequences, more than 7.5% of them appearing once. Sequencing used CD8+ T cells not binding an NS4B(214-222) dextramer, sorted from PBMCs, obtained roughly 15 days after the first yellow fever vaccination. The source of these receptors is a man younger than 30 who received the YFV17D yellow fever vaccine. CDR3s include the opening cysteine and the closing phenylalanine or tryptophan. The D gene is left open where the match is weak. Clone sizes are given selectively: once, few, many, or a class where the clone is expanded.

J | size | D | length | V | CDR3 | DNA
TRBJ1-2 | medium-sized | . | 16 | TRBV7-2 | CASSPPWGSTNYGYTF | TGTGCCAGCAGCCCCCCTTGGGGCTCGACTAACTATGGCTACACCTTC
TRBJ1-2 | few | . | 13 | TRBV6-5 | CASSYSATDGYTF | TGTGCCAGCAGTTACTCCGCGACAGATGGCTACACCTTC
TRBJ2-7 | many | TRBD1 | 14 | TRBV7-8 | CASSPRQGPYEQYF | TGTGCCAGCAGCCCGCGACAGGGACCCTACGAGCAGTACTTC
TRBJ1-2 | . | . | 14 | TRBV21-1 | CASSKSSTGCGYTF | TGTGCCAGCAGCAAAAGCTCGACAGGGTGCGGCTACACCTTC
TRBJ2-5 | few | . | 15 | TRBV12-3/TRBV12-4 | CASSLSPDYQETQYF | TGTGCCAGCAGTTTATCGCCAGACTACCAAGAGACCCAGTACTTC
TRBJ1-1 | . | . | 16 | TRBV19 | CASSIDWVHENTEAFF | TGTGCCAGTAGTATAGATTGGGTACACGAGAACACTGAAGCTTTCTTT
TRBJ2-1 | . | . | 11 | TRBV20-1 | CSAKLVNEQFF | TGCAGTGCCAAATTAGTCAATGAGCAGTTCTTC
TRBJ1-2 | . | TRBD1 | 17 | TRBV15 | CATSRVGGGTSNYGYTF | TGTGCCACCAGCAGAGTTGGAGGGGGCACCTCCAACTATGGCTACACCTTC
TRBJ2-5 | . | TRBD1 | 16 | TRBV9 | CASSVEWTGDQETQYF | TGTGCCAGCAGCGTAGAGTGGACAGGGGACCAAGAGACCCAGTACTTC
TRBJ2-5 | few | . | 16 | TRBV6-2/TRBV6-3 | CASSYKSRSYQETQYF | TGTGCCAGCAGTTACAAGAGTCGGAGTTACCAAGAGACCCAGTACTTC
TRBJ1-1 | few | . | 15 | TRBV7-2 | CASSPNGAGTTEAFF | TGTGCCAGCAGCCCCAATGGTGCCGGGACCACTGAAGCTTTCTTT
TRBJ1-2 | few | . | 14 | TRBV20-1 | CSAPTDGTNYGYTF | TGCAGTGCGCCAACCGACGGCACTAACTATGGCTACACCTTC
TRBJ2-7 | . | TRBD1 | 16 | TRBV20-1 | CCARVRKTGILYEQYF | TGCTGTGCTAGAGTCCGAAAGACAGGGATCCTCTACGAGCAGTACTTC
TRBJ2-2 | few | . | 15 | TRBV4-2 | CASSQDLWDTGELFF | TGTGCCAGCAGCCAAGATTTGTGGGATACCGGGGAGCTGTTTTTT
TRBJ1-1 | many | . | 12 | TRBV25-1 | CASRWGYTEAFF | TGTGCCAGCAGGTGGGGATACACTGAAGCTTTCTTT
TRBJ2-7 | few | . | 16 | TRBV19 | CASSIDRNTLSYEQYF | TGTGCCAGTAGTATAGATCGTAACACACTCTCCTACGAGCAGTACTTC
TRBJ1-1 | few | TRBD1 | 15 | TRBV28 | CASRGGKQGRREAFF | TGTGCCAGCAGGGGGGGAAAACAGGGGCGAAGAGAAGCTTTCTTT
TRBJ2-5 | . | . | 14 | TRBV28 | CASSDLGEQETQYF | TGTGCCAGCAGTGACCTAGGGGAACAAGAGACCCAGTACTTC
TRBJ1-6 | many | . | 15 | TRBV12-3/TRBV12-4 | CASSFSRLGNSPLHF | TGTGCCAGCAGTTTTTCGCGCCTGGGAAATTCACCCCTCCACTTT
TRBJ2-3 | many | . | 12 | TRBV6-6 | CASSPRVRTQYF | TGTGCCAGCAGCCCAAGAGTCCGTACGCAGTATTTT
TRBJ1-5 | . | . | 12 | TRBV30 | CAWSVLNQPQHF | TGTGCCTGGAGTGTACTCAATCAGCCCCAGCATTTT
TRBJ2-5 | . | TRBD1 | 16 | TRBV15 | CATSRDGTGATETQYF | TGTGCCACCAGCAGAGACGGGACAGGGGCTACGGAGACCCAGTACTTC
TRBJ2-1 | . | TRBD2 | 18 | TRBV11-1 | CASSHRGASGMSYNEQFF | TGTGCCAGCAGCCACCGGGGGGCTAGCGGGATGTCCTACAATGAGCAGTTCTTC
TRBJ2-2 | few | TRBD2 | 15 | TRBV7-8 | CASSPQRGKTGELFF | TGTGCCAGCAGCCCTCAGCGGGGTAAAACCGGGGAGCTGTTTTTT
TRBJ2-5 | few | TRBD2 | 16 | TRBV5-4 | CASSSSRPSGQETQYF | TGTGCCAGCAGCTCATCGAGGCCTAGCGGACAAGAGACCCAGTACTTC
TRBJ2-1 | few | TRBD2 | 14 | TRBV11-2 | CASTLPRGGNEQFF | TGTGCCAGCACTCTCCCCCGGGGGGGGAATGAGCAGTTCTTC
TRBJ1-1 | few | . | 13 | TRBV12-3/TRBV12-4 | CASAVYENTEAFF | TGTGCCAGCGCAGTCTATGAGAACACTGAAGCTTTCTTT
TRBJ2-3 | . | . | 15 | TRBV9 | CASSVDGGQGDTQYF | TGTGCCAGCAGCGTAGACGGGGGGCAGGGAGATACGCAGTATTTT
TRBJ2-4 | few | . | 17 | TRBV7-9 | CASSLANNREDKNIQYF | TGTGCCAGCAGCTTAGCGAACAACAGGGAGGACAAAAACATTCAGTACTTC
TRBJ2-2 | many | . | 13 | TRBV27 | CASSWGFSGELFF | TGTGCCAGCAGTTGGGGGTTCTCCGGGGAGCTGTTTTTT
TRBJ2-7 | . | TRBD2 | 13 | TRBV2 | CASSLGLEVEQYF | TGTGCCAGCAGTCTGGGACTAGAGGTCGAGCAGTACTTC
TRBJ1-6 | . | . | 14 | TRBV18 | CASSGEVYNSPLHF | TGTGCCAGCTCGGGGGAGGTCTATAATTCACCCCTCCACTTT
TRBJ2-7 | . | TRBD1 | 14 | TRBV5-1 | CASSLGTGAHEQYF | TGCGCCAGCAGCCTGGGGACAGGGGCCCACGAGCAGTACTTC
TRBJ2-6 | . | . | 17 | TRBV5-5 | CASSLPGLASGANVLTF | TGTGCCAGCAGCTTGCCCGGATTGGCGTCTGGGGCCAACGTCCTGACTTTC
TRBJ2-1 | many | . | 10 | TRBV29-1 | CSVSENEQFF | TGCAGCGTTAGTGAGAATGAGCAGTTCTTC
TRBJ2-1 | . | TRBD1 | 17 | TRBV28 | CASSLGARGYRRNEQFF | TGTGCCAGCAGTTTAGGCGCCAGGGGGTACAGGAGGAATGAGCAGTTCTTC
TRBJ2-2 | few | TRBD2 | 18 | TRBV11-2 | CASSSLAGLVLDTGELFF | TGTGCCAGCAGCTCTCTCGCGGGACTAGTTTTGGACACCGGGGAGCTGTTTTTT
TRBJ2-3 | . | . | 15 | TRBV7-2 | CASSFPGGGTDTQYF | TGTGCCAGCAGCTTCCCCGGCGGGGGCACAGATACGCAGTATTTT
TRBJ1-2 | few | TRBD1 | 14 | TRBV29-1 | CSVVGTGGDYGYTF | TGCAGCGTTGTTGGGACAGGCGGCGACTATGGCTACACCTTC
TRBJ2-7 | few | . | 14 | TRBV9 | CASSVVAGSYEQYF | TGTGCCAGCAGCGTAGTTGCGGGTTCCTACGAGCAGTACTTC
TRBJ2-3 | few | TRBD1 | 17 | TRBV5-1 | CASSSPRDRGFTDTQYF | TGCGCCAGCAGCTCGCCCCGGGACAGGGGATTCACAGATACGCAGTATTTT
TRBJ1-5 | . | . | 9 | TRBV6-4 | CASIQPQHF | TGTGCCAGCATCCAGCCCCAGCATTTT
TRBJ2-5 | . | TRBD2 | 16 | TRBV4-1 | CASSPSGGAGAESQYF | TGCGCCAGCAGCCCCTCAGGAGGAGCGGGGGCAGAGTCCCAGTACTTC
TRBJ2-1 | . | . | 11 | TRBV7-9 | CASSPLDEQFF | TGTGCCAGCAGCCCTTTAGATGAGCAGTTCTTC
TRBJ2-1 | . | TRBD2 | 17 | TRBV10-3 | CAISESMVAGDYNEQFF | TGTGCCATCAGTGAGTCGATGGTAGCGGGGGATTACAATGAGCAGTTCTTC
TRBJ2-5 | few | . | 15 | TRBV12-3/TRBV12-4 | CASSFGTPEVVTQYF | TGTGCCAGCAGTTTCGGCACCCCAGAGGTTGTGACCCAGTACTTC
TRBJ2-3 | few | TRBD2 | 18 | TRBV11-2 | CASSSGLAGGPFRDTQYF | TGTGCCAGCAGCTCAGGACTAGCGGGGGGGCCATTCAGAGATACGCAGTATTTT